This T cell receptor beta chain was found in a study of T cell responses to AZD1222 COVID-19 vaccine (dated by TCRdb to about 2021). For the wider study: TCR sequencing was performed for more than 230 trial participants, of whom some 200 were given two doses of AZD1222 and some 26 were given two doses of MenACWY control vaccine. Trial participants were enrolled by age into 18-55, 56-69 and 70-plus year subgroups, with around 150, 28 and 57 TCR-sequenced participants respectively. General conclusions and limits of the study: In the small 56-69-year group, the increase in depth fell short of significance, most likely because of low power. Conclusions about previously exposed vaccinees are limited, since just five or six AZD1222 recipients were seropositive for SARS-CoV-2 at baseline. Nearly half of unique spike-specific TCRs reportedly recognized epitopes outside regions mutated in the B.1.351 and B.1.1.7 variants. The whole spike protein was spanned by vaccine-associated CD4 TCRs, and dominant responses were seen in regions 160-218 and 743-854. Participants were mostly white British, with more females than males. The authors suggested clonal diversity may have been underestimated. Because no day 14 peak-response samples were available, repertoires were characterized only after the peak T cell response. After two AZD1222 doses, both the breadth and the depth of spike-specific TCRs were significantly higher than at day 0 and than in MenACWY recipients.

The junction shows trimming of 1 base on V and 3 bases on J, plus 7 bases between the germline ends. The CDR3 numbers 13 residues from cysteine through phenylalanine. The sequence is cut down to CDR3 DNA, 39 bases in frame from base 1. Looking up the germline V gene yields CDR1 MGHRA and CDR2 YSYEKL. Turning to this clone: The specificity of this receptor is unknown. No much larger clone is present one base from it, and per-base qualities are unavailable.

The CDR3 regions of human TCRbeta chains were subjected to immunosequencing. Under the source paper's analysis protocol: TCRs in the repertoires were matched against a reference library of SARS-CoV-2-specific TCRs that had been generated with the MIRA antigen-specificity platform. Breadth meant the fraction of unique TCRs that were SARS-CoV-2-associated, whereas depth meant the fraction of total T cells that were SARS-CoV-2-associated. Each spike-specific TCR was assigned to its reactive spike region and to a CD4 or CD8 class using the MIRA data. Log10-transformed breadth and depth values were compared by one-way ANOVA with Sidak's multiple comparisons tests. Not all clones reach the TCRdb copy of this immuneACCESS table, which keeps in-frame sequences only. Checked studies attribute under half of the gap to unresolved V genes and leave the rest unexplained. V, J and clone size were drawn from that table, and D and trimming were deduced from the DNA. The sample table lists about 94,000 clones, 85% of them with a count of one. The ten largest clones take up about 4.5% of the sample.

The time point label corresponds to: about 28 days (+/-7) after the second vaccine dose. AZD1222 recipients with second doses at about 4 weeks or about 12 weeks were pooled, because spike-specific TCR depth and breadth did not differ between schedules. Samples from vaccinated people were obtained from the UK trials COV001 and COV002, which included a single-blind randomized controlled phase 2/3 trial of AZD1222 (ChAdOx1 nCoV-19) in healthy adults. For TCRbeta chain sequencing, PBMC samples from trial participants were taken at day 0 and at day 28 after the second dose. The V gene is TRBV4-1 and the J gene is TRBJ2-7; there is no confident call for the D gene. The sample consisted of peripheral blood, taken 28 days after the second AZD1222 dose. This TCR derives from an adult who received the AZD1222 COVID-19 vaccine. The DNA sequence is TGCGCCAGCAGCCAAGGAGTCAACTACGAGCAGTACTTC. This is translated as CASSQGVNYEQYF.